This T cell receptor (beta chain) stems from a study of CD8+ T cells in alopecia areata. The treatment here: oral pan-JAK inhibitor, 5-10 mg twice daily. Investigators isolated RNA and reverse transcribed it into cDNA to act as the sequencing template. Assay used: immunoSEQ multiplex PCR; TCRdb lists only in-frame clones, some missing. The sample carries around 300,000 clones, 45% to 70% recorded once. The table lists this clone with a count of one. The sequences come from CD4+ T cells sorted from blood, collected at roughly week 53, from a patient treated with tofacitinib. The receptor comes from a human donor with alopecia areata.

Here the CDR3 DNA reads TGCGCCAGCAGCCAAGAAACCCCCAAAACTGAAGCTTTCTTT. It translates to CASSQETPKTEAFF. The chain carries TRBV4-1 and TRBJ1-1; no definite D call. CDR3 size: 14 residues. Deletions cut 0 bases from V and 5 bases from J, with 10 bases between. Per germline, CDR1 MGHRA and CDR2 YSYEKL.